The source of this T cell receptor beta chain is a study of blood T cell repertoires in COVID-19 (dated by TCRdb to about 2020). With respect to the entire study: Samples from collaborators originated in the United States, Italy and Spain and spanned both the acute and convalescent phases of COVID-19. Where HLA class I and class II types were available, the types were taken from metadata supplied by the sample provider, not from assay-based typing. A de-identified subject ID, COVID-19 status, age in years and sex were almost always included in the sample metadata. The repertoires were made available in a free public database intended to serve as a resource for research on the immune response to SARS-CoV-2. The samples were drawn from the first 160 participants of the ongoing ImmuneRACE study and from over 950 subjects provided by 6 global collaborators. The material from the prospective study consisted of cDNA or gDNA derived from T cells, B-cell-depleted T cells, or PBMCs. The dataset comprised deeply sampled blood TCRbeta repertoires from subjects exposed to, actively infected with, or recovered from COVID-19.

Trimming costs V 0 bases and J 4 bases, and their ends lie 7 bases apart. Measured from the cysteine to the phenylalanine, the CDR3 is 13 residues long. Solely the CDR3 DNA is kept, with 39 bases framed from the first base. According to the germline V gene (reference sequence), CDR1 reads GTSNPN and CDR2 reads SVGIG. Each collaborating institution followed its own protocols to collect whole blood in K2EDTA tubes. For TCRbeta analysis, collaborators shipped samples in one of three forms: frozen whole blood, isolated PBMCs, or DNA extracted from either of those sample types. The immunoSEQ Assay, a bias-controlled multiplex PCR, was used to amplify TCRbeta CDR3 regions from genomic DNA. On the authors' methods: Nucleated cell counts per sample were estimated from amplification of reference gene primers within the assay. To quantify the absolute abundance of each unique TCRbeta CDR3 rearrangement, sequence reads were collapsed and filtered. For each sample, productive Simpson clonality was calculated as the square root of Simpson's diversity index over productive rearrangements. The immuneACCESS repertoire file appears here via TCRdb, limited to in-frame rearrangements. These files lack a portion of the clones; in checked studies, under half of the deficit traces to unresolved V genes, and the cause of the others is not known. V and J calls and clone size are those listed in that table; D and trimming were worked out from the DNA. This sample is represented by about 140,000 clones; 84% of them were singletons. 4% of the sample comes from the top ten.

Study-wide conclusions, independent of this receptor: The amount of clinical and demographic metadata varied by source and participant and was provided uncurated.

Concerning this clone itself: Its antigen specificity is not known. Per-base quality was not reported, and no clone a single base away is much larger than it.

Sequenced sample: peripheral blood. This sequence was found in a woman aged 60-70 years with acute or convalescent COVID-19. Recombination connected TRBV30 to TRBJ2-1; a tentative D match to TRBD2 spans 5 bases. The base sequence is TGTGCCTGGAGTGTAGCGGCTTACAATGAGCAGTTCTTC. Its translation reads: CAWSVAAYNEQFF.